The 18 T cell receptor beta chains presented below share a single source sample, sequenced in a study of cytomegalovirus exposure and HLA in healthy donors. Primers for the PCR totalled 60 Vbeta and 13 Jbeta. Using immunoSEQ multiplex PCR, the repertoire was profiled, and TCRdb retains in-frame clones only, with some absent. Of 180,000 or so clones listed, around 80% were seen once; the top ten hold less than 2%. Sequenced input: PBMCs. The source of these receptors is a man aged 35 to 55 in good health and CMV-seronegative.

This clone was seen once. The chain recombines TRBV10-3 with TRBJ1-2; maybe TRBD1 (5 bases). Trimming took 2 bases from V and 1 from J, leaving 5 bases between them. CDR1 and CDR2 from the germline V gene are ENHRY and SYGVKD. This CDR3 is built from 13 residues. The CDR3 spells CAISERGNYGYTF. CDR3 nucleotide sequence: TGTGCCATCAGTGAGAGGGGTAACTATGGCTACACCTTC.

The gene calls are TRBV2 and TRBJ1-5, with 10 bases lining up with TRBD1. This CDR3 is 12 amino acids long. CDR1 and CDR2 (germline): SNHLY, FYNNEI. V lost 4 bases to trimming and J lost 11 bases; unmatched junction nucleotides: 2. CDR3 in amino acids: CASSGTGGTQHF. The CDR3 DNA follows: TGTGCCAGCAGTGGGACAGGGGGTACCCAGCATTTT. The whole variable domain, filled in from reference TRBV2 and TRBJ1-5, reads EPEVTQTPSHQVTQMGQEVILRCVPISNHLYFYWYRQILGQKVEFLVSFYNNEISEKSEIFDDQFSVERPDGSNFTLKIRSTKLEDSAMYFCASSGTGGTQHFGDGTRLSIL.

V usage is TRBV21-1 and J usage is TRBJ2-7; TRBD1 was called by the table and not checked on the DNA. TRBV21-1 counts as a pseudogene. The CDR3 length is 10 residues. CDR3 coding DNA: TGTGCCAGCAGGGATCCTCAGGGGTACTTC. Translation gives CASRDPQGYF.

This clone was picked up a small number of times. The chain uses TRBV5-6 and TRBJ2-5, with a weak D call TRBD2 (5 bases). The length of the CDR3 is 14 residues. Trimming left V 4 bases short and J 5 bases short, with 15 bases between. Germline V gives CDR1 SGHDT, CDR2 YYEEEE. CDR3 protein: CASSGRAVGETQYF. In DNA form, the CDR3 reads TGTGCCAGCAGCGGGCGGGCAGTGGGGGAGACCCAGTACTTC.

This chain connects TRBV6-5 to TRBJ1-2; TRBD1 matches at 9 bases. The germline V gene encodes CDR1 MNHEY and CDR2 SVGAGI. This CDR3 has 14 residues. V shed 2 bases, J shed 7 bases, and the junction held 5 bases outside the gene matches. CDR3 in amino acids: CASSYGDRGGGYTF. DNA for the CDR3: TGTGCCAGCAGTTACGGAGACAGGGGGGGTGGCTACACCTTC.

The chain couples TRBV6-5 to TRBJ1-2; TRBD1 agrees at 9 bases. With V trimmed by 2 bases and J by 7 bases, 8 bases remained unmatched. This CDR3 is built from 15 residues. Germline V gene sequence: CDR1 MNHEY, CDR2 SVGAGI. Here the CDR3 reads CASSYQLGQGLGYTF. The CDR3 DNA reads TGTGCCAGCAGTTACCAACTGGGACAGGGACTTGGCTACACCTTC.

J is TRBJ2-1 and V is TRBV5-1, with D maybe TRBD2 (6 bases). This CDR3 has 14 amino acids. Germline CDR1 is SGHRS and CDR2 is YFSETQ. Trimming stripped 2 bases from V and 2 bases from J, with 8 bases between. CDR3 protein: CASSFGTAYNEQFF. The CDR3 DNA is TGCGCCAGCAGCTTCGGGACTGCCTACAATGAGCAGTTCTTC.

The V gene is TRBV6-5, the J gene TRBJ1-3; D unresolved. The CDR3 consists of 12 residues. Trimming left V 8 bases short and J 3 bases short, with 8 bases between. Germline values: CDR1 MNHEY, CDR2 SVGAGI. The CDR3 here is CASLGSGNTIYF. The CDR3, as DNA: TGTGCCAGCCTGGGGAGTGGAAACACCATATATTTT.

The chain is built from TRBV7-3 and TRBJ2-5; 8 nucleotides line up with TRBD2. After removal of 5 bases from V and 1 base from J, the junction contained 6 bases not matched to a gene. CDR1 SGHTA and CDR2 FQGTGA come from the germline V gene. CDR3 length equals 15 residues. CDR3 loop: CASSASGSPQETQYF. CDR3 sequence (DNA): TGTGCCAGCAGCGCCAGCGGGAGTCCCCAAGAGACCCAGTACTTC.

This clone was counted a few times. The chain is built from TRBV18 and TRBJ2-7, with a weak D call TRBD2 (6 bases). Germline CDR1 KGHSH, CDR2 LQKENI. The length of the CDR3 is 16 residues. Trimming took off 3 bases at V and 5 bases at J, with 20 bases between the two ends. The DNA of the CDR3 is TGTGCCAGCTCACCGGGTCGGAAGGAGGGGCGGAACGAGCAGTACTTC. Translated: CASSPGRKEGRNEQYF.

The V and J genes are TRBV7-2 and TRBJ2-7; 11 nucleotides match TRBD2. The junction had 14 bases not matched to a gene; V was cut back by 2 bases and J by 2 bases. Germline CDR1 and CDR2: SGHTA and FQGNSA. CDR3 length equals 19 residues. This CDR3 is CASSLKSGGTSGSPYEQYF. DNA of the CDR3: TGTGCCAGCAGCTTAAAATCTGGCGGGACTAGCGGATCTCCCTACGAGCAGTACTTC.

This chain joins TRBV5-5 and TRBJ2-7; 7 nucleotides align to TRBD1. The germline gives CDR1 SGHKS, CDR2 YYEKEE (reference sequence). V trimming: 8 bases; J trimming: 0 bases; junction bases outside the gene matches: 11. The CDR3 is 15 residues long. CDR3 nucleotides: TGTGCCAGTAACACGGGACAGCCAAGCTCCTACGAGCAGTACTTC. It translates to CASNTGQPSSYEQYF.

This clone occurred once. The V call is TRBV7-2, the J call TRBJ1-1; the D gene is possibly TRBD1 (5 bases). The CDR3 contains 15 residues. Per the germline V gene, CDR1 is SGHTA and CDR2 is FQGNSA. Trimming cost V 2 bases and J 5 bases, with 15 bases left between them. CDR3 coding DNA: TGTGCCAGCAGCTTATCTCAGGGAAGGCAGACTGAAGCTTTCTTT. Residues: CASSLSQGRQTEAFF.

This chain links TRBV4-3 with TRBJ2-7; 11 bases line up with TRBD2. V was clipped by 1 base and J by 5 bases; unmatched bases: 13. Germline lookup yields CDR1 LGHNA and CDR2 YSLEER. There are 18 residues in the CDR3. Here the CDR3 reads CASSQAPVTSGIYNEQYF. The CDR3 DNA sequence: TGCGCCAGCAGCCAAGCCCCCGTGACTAGCGGGATATATAACGAGCAGTACTTC.

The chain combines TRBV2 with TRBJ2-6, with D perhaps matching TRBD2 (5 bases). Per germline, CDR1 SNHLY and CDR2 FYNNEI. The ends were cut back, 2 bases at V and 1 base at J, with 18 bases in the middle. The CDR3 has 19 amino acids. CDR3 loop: CASSESASRPLSGANVLTF. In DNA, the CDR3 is TGTGCCAGCAGTGAATCGGCTAGCAGGCCACTTTCTGGGGCCAACGTCCTGACTTTC.

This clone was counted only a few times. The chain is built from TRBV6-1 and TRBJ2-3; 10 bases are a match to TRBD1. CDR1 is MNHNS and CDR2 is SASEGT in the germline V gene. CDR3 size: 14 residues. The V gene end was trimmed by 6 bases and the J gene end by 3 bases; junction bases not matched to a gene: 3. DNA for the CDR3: TGTGCCAGCAGGGGGGACAGGGGAACAGATACGCAGTATTTT. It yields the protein CASRGDRGTDTQYF.

The CDR3 region is CASSYSSGQLYEQYF. CDR3 DNA: TGTGCCAGCAGTTACTCCTCGGGACAATTGTACGAGCAGTACTTC. The V and J genes are TRBV6-5 and TRBJ2-7; tentative D call: TRBD1 (6 bases). This CDR3 spans 15 amino acids. CDR1 and CDR2 from the germline V gene are MNHEY and SVGAGI. Trimming left V 0 bases short and J 4 bases short, with 13 bases between.

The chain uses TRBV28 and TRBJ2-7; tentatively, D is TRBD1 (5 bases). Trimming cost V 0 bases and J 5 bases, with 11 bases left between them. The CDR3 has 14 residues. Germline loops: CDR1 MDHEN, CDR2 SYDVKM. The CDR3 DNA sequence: TGTGCCAGCAGTTTATGGGGCAGGGCCAACGAGCAGTACTTC. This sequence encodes CASSLWGRANEQYF.